Listed below are T cell receptor beta chains from one sample, sequenced in a study of control samples from healthy donors and cancer patients. Sequenced by immunoSEQ multiplex PCR; TCRdb stores in-frame clones only, minus some. Of fewer than 300,000 clones in the sample, over 75% were seen once. The sample consisted of PBMCs. Receptors were obtained from a woman aged 60-75 years with lung cancer. The CDR3 runs from the conserved cysteine through the conserved F or W. A D gene is named only where the DNA matches it firmly. Where a row states a size, it is once, few, many or the class of an expanded clone; other rows omit it.

J gene: TRBJ2-1
clone size: .
V gene: TRBV5-4
D gene: .
CDR3 DNA: TGTGCCAGCAGCTCTGCGTCGTCCCCTATAAATGAGCAGTTCTTC
CDR3 protein: CASSSASSPINEQFF

J gene: TRBJ2-2
clone size: .
V gene: TRBV5-1
D gene: .
CDR3 DNA: TGCGCCAGCAGCTCGCCGGTTTGGGAGGCCGTCACCGGGGAGCTGTTTTTT
CDR3 protein: CASSSPVWEAVTGELFF

J gene: TRBJ2-3
clone size: .
V gene: TRBV21-1
D gene: .
CDR3 DNA: TGTGCCAGCAGCAAAGAAAGCTCTGTCACAGATACGCAGTATTTT
CDR3 protein: CASSKESSVTDTQYF

J gene: TRBJ2-7
clone size: .
V gene: TRBV2
D gene: .
CDR3 DNA: TGTGCCAGCAGTGAAAGAGCGGGCGGCCCTAGGGAGCAGTACTTC
CDR3 protein: CASSERAGGPREQYF

J gene: TRBJ2-2
clone size: .
V gene: TRBV27
D gene: .
CDR3 DNA: TGTGCCAGCAGTACCCGGGACAACACCGGGGAGCTGTTTTTT
CDR3 protein: CASSTRDNTGELFF

J gene: TRBJ2-3
clone size: .
V gene: TRBV2
D gene: TRBD2
CDR3 DNA: TGTGCCAGCACTGGAGGTAGCGGGAGTTTGGCTATTACGCAGTATTTT
CDR3 protein: CASTGGSGSLAITQYF

J gene: TRBJ2-1
clone size: .
V gene: TRBV9
D gene: .
CDR3 DNA: TGTGCCAGCAGCCGTCCCTACAATGAGCAGTTCTTC
CDR3 protein: CASSRPYNEQFF

J gene: TRBJ1-5
clone size: .
V gene: TRBV5-8
D gene: TRBD1
CDR3 DNA: TGTGCCAGCAGCTTCGGACAGGTACTCAATCAGCCCCAGCATTTT
CDR3 protein: CASSFGQVLNQPQHF

J gene: TRBJ1-3
clone size: .
V gene: TRBV14
D gene: TRBD1
CDR3 DNA: TGTGCCAGCAGCCCCCGGTCCGGGACAGTCTCTGGAAACACCATATATTTT
CDR3 protein: CASSPRSGTVSGNTIYF

J gene: TRBJ2-5
clone size: .
V gene: TRBV15
D gene: .
CDR3 DNA: TGTGCCACCAGCAGTCAGGTACCCCCAGGGACCCAGTACTTC
CDR3 protein: CATSSQVPPGTQYF

J gene: TRBJ2-7
clone size: .
V gene: TRBV5-8
D gene: .
CDR3 DNA: TGTGCCAGCAGCAATGGCGGGTGGTTCTCCTACGAGCAGTACTTC
CDR3 protein: CASSNGGWFSYEQYF

J gene: TRBJ2-7
clone size: few
V gene: TRBV2
D gene: TRBD2
CDR3 DNA: TGTGCCAGCAGCCTAGCGGGAGACACCTACGAGCAGTACTTC
CDR3 protein: CASSLAGDTYEQYF

J gene: TRBJ1-1
clone size: once
V gene: TRBV28
D gene: TRBD1
CDR3 DNA: TGTGCCACCTCTCGACAGGGCCGGACTGAAGCTTTCTTT
CDR3 protein: CATSRQGRTEAFF

J gene: TRBJ2-3
clone size: .
V gene: TRBV29-1
D gene: .
CDR3 DNA: TGCAGCGCCCTCCGGGGACCACTCACAGATACGCAGTATTTT
CDR3 protein: CSALRGPLTDTQYF

J gene: TRBJ1-3
clone size: .
V gene: TRBV9
D gene: .
CDR3 DNA: TGTGCCAGCAGGGGGGACCCCTCTGGAAACACCATATATTTT
CDR3 protein: CASRGDPSGNTIYF